One sample yielded the 14 T cell receptor beta chains listed below, sequenced in a study of cytomegalovirus exposure and HLA in healthy donors. Primers included in the PCR were 60 Vbeta and 13 Jbeta primers. Profiled with immunoSEQ multiplex PCR; TCRdb holds only in-frame clones, not every one. The table includes under 200,000 clones, around 78% detected once. The sequencing input was PBMCs. All receptors come from a female donor in good health and CMV-seronegative.

The V gene is TRBV28, the J gene TRBJ2-3; 8 nucleotides match TRBD2. The CDR3 runs 15 residues. Germline trimming cut 3 bases from V and 4 bases from J; bases unmatched to any gene: 6. Germline V gives CDR1 MDHEN, CDR2 SYDVKM. The CDR3 DNA reads as TGTGCCAGCAGTTTTAGCGGGACGGGCGCAGATACGCAGTATTTT. This gives the protein CASSFSGTGADTQYF.

The chain links TRBV19 to TRBJ1-2; 11 positions agree with TRBD1. Germline CDR1 LNHDA, CDR2 SQIVND (reference sequence). Trimming at V came to 4 bases and at J to 3 bases, leaving 7 bases not matched to a gene. The CDR3 covers 16 residues. CDR3 DNA: TGTGCCAGTAGTAATACCGGACAGGGGGCCTACTATGGCTACACCTTC. Translation gives CASSNTGQGAYYGYTF.

This chain uses TRBV6-1 with TRBJ2-1; tentative D call: TRBD2 (7 bases). The CDR3 has 17 residues. Germline V gene data show CDR1 as MNHNS and CDR2 as SASEGT. Trimming removed 2 bases at V and 6 bases at J, with 20 bases between. DNA of the CDR3: TGTGCCAGCAGTGAATCGGGGGCTAGCGGTCAACTCAATGAGCAGTTCTTC. Protein: CASSESGASGQLNEQFF.

The rearrangement links TRBV7-2 to TRBJ2-1, with a weak D call TRBD1 (6 bases). Germline loops: CDR1 SGHTA, CDR2 FQGNSA. Trimming took off 5 bases at V and 7 bases at J, with 18 bases between the two ends. The CDR3 covers 15 residues. The CDR3 nucleotides read TGTGCCAGCAGCCGTTCTACCCAGGGGTGGAATGAGCAGTTCTTC. Protein product: CASSRSTQGWNEQFF.

This clone was seen only a few times. The V gene is TRBV10-3, the J gene TRBJ2-2, with D unclear. This CDR3 contains 14 residues. Per germline, CDR1 ENHRY and CDR2 SYGVKD. Deletions cut 0 bases from V and 6 bases from J, with 8 bases between. The CDR3 spells CAISESALAGELFF. CDR3 DNA sequence: TGTGCCATCAGTGAGTCTGCCCTAGCCGGGGAGCTGTTTTTT.

This clone showed up just once. Sequence at one end of the junction differs from germline and may be a read error. The genes are TRBV9 and TRBJ2-2, with TRBD1 identical over 8 bases. The CDR3 spans 14 residues. Germline CDR1 reads SGDLS; CDR2 reads YYNGEE. The CDR3: CASSGTGNIGELFF. CDR3 DNA sequence: TGTGCCAGCAGCGGGACAGGGAACATCGGGGAGCTGTTTTTT. The full variable domain, rest sourced from reference TRBV9 and TRBJ2-2, is DSGVTQTPKHLITATGQRVTLRCSPRSGDLSVYWYQQSLDQGLQFLIQYYNGEERAKGNILERFSAQQFPDLHSELNLSSLELGDSALYFCASSGTGNIGELFFGEGSRLTVL.

V and J are TRBV14 and TRBJ1-3; unclear D gene. V shed 4 bases and J shed 0 bases, with 13 bases lying between them. CDR3 length: 16 amino acids. The germline V gene encodes CDR1 SGHDN and CDR2 FVKESK. The CDR3 region is CASSPGRYLSGNTIYF. The CDR3, as DNA: TGTGCCAGCAGCCCCGGCAGGTACCTCTCTGGAAACACCATATATTTT.

This chain joins TRBV5-1 and TRBJ1-2; D ambiguous. Germline assignment: CDR1 SGHRS and CDR2 YFSETQ. The ends were cut back, 4 bases at V and 5 bases at J, with 12 bases in the middle. The CDR3 loop spans 13 amino acids. This CDR3 reads CASSPSGEYGYTF. Here the CDR3 DNA reads TGCGCCAGCAGCCCCAGTGGGGAGTATGGCTACACCTTC.

This clone was counted only a few times. The chain has TRBV27 and TRBJ2-7; perhaps TRBD2 as D (6 bases). The V and J ends lost 8 bases and 3 bases respectively, with 11 bases between them. This CDR3 contains 12 residues. CDR1 MNHEY and CDR2 SMNVEV come from the germline V gene (reference sequence). The CDR3 sequence: CASGRDGYEQYF. CDR3 DNA: TGTGCCAGCGGGCGGGACGGCTACGAGCAGTACTTC.

Ten or more counts support this clone. This CDR3 reads CASSSYRDRAGYTF. The CDR3 nucleotides are TGTGCCAGCAGCTCCTACCGGGACAGGGCAGGCTACACCTTC. J is TRBJ1-2 and V is TRBV7-9; the match to TRBD1 covers 9 bases. J lost 8 bases, V lost 4 bases, and 8 bases had no gene match. This CDR3 comprises 14 residues. Germline assignment: CDR1 SEHNR and CDR2 FQNEAQ (reference sequence).

The V gene is TRBV6-5, the J gene TRBJ2-3; D possibly corresponds to TRBD2 (6 bases). Germline-derived CDR1 and CDR2 are MNHEY and SVGAGI. This CDR3 is built from 15 residues. V was shortened by 6 bases and J by 1 base, with 14 bases between the two germline ends. The CDR3 is CASSPGVLGTDTQYF. The CDR3 DNA is TGTGCCAGCAGCCCGGGGGTTTTGGGCACAGATACGCAGTATTTT.

The genes are TRBV27 and TRBJ2-7; 10 bases are shared with TRBD2. The junction had 5 bases not matched to a gene; V was cut back by 4 bases and J by 5 bases. The CDR3 is 14 amino acids. Looked up from germline, CDR1 is MNHEY and CDR2 is SMNVEV (reference sequence). The CDR3 protein is CASSSVLAGDEQYF. The CDR3 DNA follows: TGTGCCAGCAGTTCGGTGCTAGCGGGAGACGAGCAGTACTTC.

The genes are TRBV9 and TRBJ2-5, with 7 bases identical to TRBD2. V lost 3 bases, J lost 4 bases, and 6 bases stayed unmatched. The CDR3 length is 14 residues. Germline CDR1 reads SGDLS; CDR2 reads YYNGEE. The chain's CDR3 is CASSALAVVETQYF. The CDR3, as DNA: TGTGCCAGCAGCGCTCTAGCGGTTGTAGAGACCCAGTACTTC.

DNA of the CDR3: TGTGCCAGCAGTGAGACGGGGTCGGGCACTGAAGCTTTCTTT. Translating gives CASSETGSGTEAFF. The chain carries TRBV2 and TRBJ1-1; the D is unclear. From germline, CDR1 is SNHLY and CDR2 FYNNEI. CDR3 length: 14 amino acids. V was clipped by 3 bases and J by 4 bases, with 12 bases between them.